The 23 T cell receptor beta chains presented below share a single source sample, sequenced in a study of yellow fever vaccine responses in identical twins. TCRdb reanalysed the RT-PCR reads using MiXCR and keeps one entry per CDR3 protein. The repertoire holds tens of thousands of distinct CDR3 sequences, with approximately 54% as singletons. This material consisted of T cells from blood (PBMCs), unsorted or a sorted subset (not recorded which), taken before or after yellow fever vaccination (not recorded which). Source of these receptors: a young woman who received the yellow fever vaccine.

The rearrangement links TRBV27 to TRBJ1-6, with D hard to call. V lost 0 bases and J lost 8, with 8 bases in between. The CDR3 sequence is 14 residues long. The germline V gene has CDR1 MNHEY and CDR2 SMNVEV (reference sequence). The CDR3 DNA reads TGTGCCAGCAGTTTATCGAGAGGGTATTCACCCCTCCACTTT. This gives the protein CASSLSRGYSPLHF.

This clonotype was seen a few times. The chain couples TRBV12-5 to TRBJ2-7; TRBD2 is a possible D gene (6 bases). Germline V lookup: CDR1 LGHNT, CDR2 FRNRAP. The CDR3 is made up of 16 amino acids. V dropped 2 bases and J dropped 0 bases, with 14 bases sitting between them. CDR3 residues: CASGLPLRDRSYEQYF. The CDR3 coding sequence is TGTGCTAGTGGTTTGCCCCTGCGGGACCGCTCCTACGAGCAGTACTTC.

This chain joins TRBV11-1 and TRBJ2-7, with D possibly matching TRBD1 (5 bases). The V end lost 0 bases, the J end lost 6 bases, and 15 bases lay between the germline ends. Germline assignment: CDR1 SGHAT and CDR2 FQDESV (reference sequence). The CDR3 is made up of 15 amino acids. The CDR3 DNA reads TGTGCCAGCAGCTTAGCTGGGTCAGGGCTGTCCGAGCAGTACTTC. It is translated as CASSLAGSGLSEQYF.

Worth noting for this clonotype: One end of the junction fails to match germline, which may point to a read error. The rearrangement uses TRBV7-3 and TRBJ2-7; maybe TRBD1 (6 bases). In germline, CDR1 is SGHTA, CDR2 FQGTGA. This CDR3 spans 15 amino acids. The CDR3 sequence is CASSLTGSPGNEQYF. DNA of the CDR3: TGTGCCAGCAGTTTAACAGGGTCCCCTGGGAACGAGCAGTACTTC.

This clonotype was counted a few times. J is TRBJ2-3 and V is TRBV5-1; possibly TRBD1 for D (7 bases). CDR3 length: 15 amino acids. V lost 0 bases, J lost 2 bases, and 10 bases lay in between. Germline CDR1 and CDR2: SGHRS and YFSETQ. This CDR3 is CASSLGGTATDTQYF. The CDR3 coding sequence is TGCGCCAGCAGCTTGGGCGGGACAGCCACAGATACGCAGTATTTT.

The chain uses TRBV7-1 and TRBJ2-7; a possible D gene is TRBD1 (5 bases). TRBV7-1 belongs to the ORF category, with a function that is uncertain. The CDR3 is 11 amino acids. V lost 8 bases and J lost 2, with 7 bases in between. CDR3: CASGQAYEQYF. Here the CDR3 DNA reads TGTGCCAGCGGACAAGCCTACGAGCAGTACTTC.

The genes are TRBV7-7 and TRBJ2-3, with D unclear. Looked up from germline, CDR1 is SSHAT and CDR2 is FNYEAQ (reference sequence). The CDR3 covers 14 residues. Deletions cut 2 bases from V and 2 bases from J, with 8 bases between. The CDR3 bases are TGTGCCAGCAGCTTAAGCCAAACCACAGATACGCAGTATTTT. Translated: CASSLSQTTDTQYF.

J is TRBJ2-1 and V is TRBV2; 7 nucleotides align to TRBD2. V lost 4 bases and J lost 3; bases outside the gene matches: 3. The CDR3 is 14 residues long. Germline values: CDR1 SNHLY, CDR2 FYNNEI. The DNA for the CDR3 is TGTGCCAGCAGTGGGGGAGGGTTCTACAATGAGCAGTTCTTC. Encoded protein: CASSGGGFYNEQFF.

The chain recombines TRBV28 with TRBJ2-1; D is possibly TRBD1 (7 bases). This CDR3 has 17 amino acids. V gave up 1 base and J gave up 3 bases, with 16 bases separating them. The germline V gene encodes CDR1 MDHEN and CDR2 SYDVKM. CDR3 nucleotide sequence: TGTGCCAGCAGTTTATTCCGACAGGGAGGCTACTACAATGAGCAGTTCTTC. This gives the protein CASSLFRQGGYYNEQFF.

CDR3 region: CASSLLANTGELFF. The CDR3 nucleotides read TGTGCCAGCAGTTTACTAGCTAACACCGGGGAGCTGTTTTTT. The chain uses TRBV12-3 or TRBV12-4 and TRBJ2-2; D may be TRBD2 (5 bases). The V and J ends lost 2 bases and 2 bases respectively, with 6 bases between them. CDR3 size: 14 residues.

In this sample, this clonotype turned up a few times. The rearrangement uses TRBV29-1 and TRBJ2-5, with unresolved D. CDR3 length equals 13 residues. The V gene lost 4 bases and the J gene lost 0 bases, with 9 bases spanning the gap. The germline CDR1 and CDR2 sequences are SQVTM and ANQGSEA. The CDR3 spells CSVASKYQETQYF. The CDR3, as DNA: TGCAGCGTTGCGAGCAAGTACCAAGAGACCCAGTACTTC. Full variable domain (remainder filled in from reference TRBV29-1 and TRBJ2-5): SAVISQKPSRDICQRGTSLTIQCQVDSQVTMMFWYRQQPGQSLTLIATANQGSEATYESGFVIDKFPISRPNLTFSTLTVSNMSPEDSSIYLCSVASKYQETQYFGPGTRLLVL.

This chain uses TRBV2 with TRBJ2-7; 9 positions match TRBD1. The V and J ends lost 5 bases and 0 bases, in that order; junction bases with no gene match: 5. The CDR3 is 15 residues long. Germline lookup yields CDR1 SNHLY and CDR2 FYNNEI. The CDR3 DNA reads TGTGCCAGCAGTCGACAGGGGGGAAGCTCCTACGAGCAGTACTTC. Protein product: CASSRQGGSSYEQYF.

The J gene is TRBJ2-5, the V gene TRBV7-9, with 10 bases lining up with TRBD1. This CDR3 contains 14 residues. CDR1 SEHNR and CDR2 FQNEAQ come from the germline V gene (reference sequence). V shed 6 bases, J shed 5 bases, and the junction held 6 bases outside the gene matches. DNA of the CDR3: TGTGCCAGCAGTGGGGACAGGGGTCCGGAGACCCAGTACTTC. It encodes CASSGDRGPETQYF.

This clonotype was seen once. The chain is built from TRBV10-3 and TRBJ2-3, with 8 nucleotides matching TRBD1. The CDR3 is made up of 14 amino acids. Germline values: CDR1 ENHRY, CDR2 SYGVKD. Trimming cost V 10 bases and J 4 bases; bases outside gene matches: 10. CDR3 loop: CATPTGDDADTQYF. DNA for the CDR3: TGTGCCACCCCGACAGGGGATGATGCAGATACGCAGTATTTT.

The chain is built from TRBV20-1 and TRBJ1-1; 8 bases match TRBD1. The CDR3 runs 13 residues. Trimming removed 5 bases from V and 4 bases from J; junction bases left unmatched: 6. CDR1 is DFQATT, CDR2 SNEGSKA, per germline (reference sequence). The CDR3: CSAPGQGGTEAFF. DNA of the CDR3: TGCAGTGCTCCCGGACAGGGCGGCACTGAAGCTTTCTTT.

The chain recombines TRBV6-5 with TRBJ1-4; maybe TRBD1 (5 bases). Germline-derived CDR1 and CDR2 are MNHEY and SVGAGI. The CDR3 is 17 residues long. V shed 0 bases and J shed 5 bases, with 16 bases lying between them. CDR3 nucleotides: TGTGCCAGCAGTTACTCCGTAACAACCGGGGGGAATGAAAAACTGTTTTTT. It is translated as CASSYSVTTGGNEKLFF.

The V call is TRBV14, the J call TRBJ2-1; no clear D. The CDR3 runs to 14 residues. V was pared by 0 bases and J by 9 bases, with 12 bases between. Germline-derived CDR1 and CDR2 are SGHDN and FVKESK. The CDR3 loop is CASSQDRFLLEQFF. The CDR3, as DNA: TGTGCCAGCAGCCAAGATCGGTTTCTACTTGAGCAGTTCTTC.

In regard to this clonotype: At one of its ends the junction is not consistent with the germline gene, which may arise from a read error. The chain combines TRBV10-3 with TRBJ1-1, with no clear D. Germline V gives CDR1 ENHRY, CDR2 SYGVKD. The CDR3 has 14 residues. In DNA form, the CDR3 reads TGTGCCATCAGTCCTATGGGCCCGAACGCTGAAGCTTTCTTT. Encoded protein: CAISPMGPNAEAFF.

The rearrangement uses TRBV27 and TRBJ2-1; D perhaps matches TRBD1 (6 bases). This CDR3 has 15 amino acids. V gave up 8 bases and J gave up 4 bases, with 18 bases separating them. Germline loops: CDR1 MNHEY, CDR2 SMNVEV (reference sequence). The CDR3: CASRTGFGSYNEQFF. The CDR3 DNA follows: TGTGCCAGCCGCACAGGGTTCGGCTCTTACAATGAGCAGTTCTTC.

This clonotype came up a few times. CDR3: CSVDRENTGELFF. The CDR3 DNA sequence: TGCAGCGTTGACAGGGAGAACACCGGGGAGCTGTTTTTT. This rearrangement joins TRBV29-1 to TRBJ2-2, with a weak D call TRBD1 (5 bases). V was pared by 3 bases and J by 1 base, with 6 bases between. This CDR3 comprises 13 residues. Germline V gene sequence: CDR1 SQVTM, CDR2 ANQGSEA.

The chain employs TRBV5-6 and TRBJ2-3; D tentatively fits TRBD1 or TRBD2 (5 bases each). Germline CDR1 SGHDT, CDR2 YYEEEE. V gave up 3 bases and J gave up 5 bases, with 13 bases separating them. The CDR3 runs 14 residues. The CDR3 coding sequence is TGTGCCAGCAGCTGGGGGACCAGGGAAGATACGCAGTATTTT. Its protein is CASSWGTREDTQYF.

The CDR3 DNA reads TGTGCCAGCAGCCAGGACTCCGGGTACAACACCGGGGAGCTGTTTTTT. Its translation: CASSQDSGYNTGELFF. The V gene is TRBV4-2, the J gene TRBJ2-2; weak D call: TRBD2 (5 bases). V was clipped by 3 bases and J by 2 bases, with 13 bases between them. Germline loops: CDR1 LGHNA, CDR2 YNFKEQ. This CDR3 comprises 16 residues.

V usage is TRBV12-3 or TRBV12-4 and J usage is TRBJ1-5; D is uncertain. The length of the CDR3 is 13 residues. Between the trimmed V and J ends, which lost 2 bases and 9 bases, there was a span of 11 bases. The DNA for the CDR3 is TGTGCCAGCAGTTTATGGAGCCCGGGGCCCCAGCATTTT. Protein: CASSLWSPGPQHF.